One and the same sample provided the 11 T cell receptor beta chains below, sequenced in a study of blood T cell repertoires in COVID-19. Libraries were prepared by immunoSEQ multiplex PCR; TCRdb keeps only in-frame clonotypes and omits some of them. The table records 97,000 or so clones, roughly nine tenths of them present only once. Material for sequencing was peripheral blood. The origin of the receptors is a man in his 60s with acute or convalescent COVID-19.

As for this clone: Other DNA sequences in this specimen translate into the identical CDR3. This rearrangement joins TRBV7-9 to TRBJ1-6; D may be TRBD1 (6 bases). In germline, CDR1 is SEHNR, CDR2 FQNEAQ (reference sequence). Between the trimmed V and J ends, which lost 1 base and 8 bases, there was a span of 6 bases. The CDR3 is made up of 13 amino acids. The CDR3 DNA is TGTGCCAGCAGCTTAGAGGGGGATTCACCCCTCCACTTT. The encoded protein is CASSLEGDSPLHF.

This clone has just a few counts. This chain connects TRBV10-3 to TRBJ1-4, with D possibly being TRBD1 (5 bases). The CDR3 covers 16 residues. Germline V gene data show CDR1 as ENHRY and CDR2 as SYGVKD. Deletions cut 8 bases from V and 2 bases from J, with 18 bases between. The CDR3 region is CAISTGSVGTNEKLFF. The DNA of the CDR3 is TGTGCCATCTCTACAGGCTCGGTCGGCACTAATGAAAAACTGTTTTTT.

The chain recombines TRBV12-3 or TRBV12-4 with TRBJ1-1; 11 bases align to TRBD1. V dropped 6 bases and J dropped 5; count of bases not matched to a gene: 2. This CDR3 is 13 amino acids long. CDR3: CASRGTGGTEAFF. CDR3 bases: TGTGCCAGCAGGGGGACAGGGGGGACTGAAGCTTTCTTT.

The chain uses TRBV27 and TRBJ1-5; perhaps TRBD1 as D (6 bases). The V and J ends lost 3 bases and 5 bases respectively, with 8 bases between them. The CDR3 sequence is 13 residues long. The germline CDR1 and CDR2 sequences are MNHEY and SMNVEV (reference sequence). The CDR3 sequence: CASSLTGDQPQHF. The CDR3, as DNA: TGTGCCAGCAGTTTGACAGGCGATCAGCCCCAGCATTTT.

The J gene is TRBJ2-3, the V gene TRBV6-5; 11 nucleotides match TRBD2. The CDR3 contains 14 residues. J gave up 4 bases and V 6 bases, and 3 bases lay outside the gene matches. Germline V lookup: CDR1 MNHEY, CDR2 SVGAGI. The CDR3 DNA sequence: TGTGCCAGCAGATCGGGACTAGCGGCAGATACGCAGTATTTT. This sequence encodes CASRSGLAADTQYF.

The DNA of the CDR3 is TGTGCCAGTAACACAGCAGGACTCCAGAATCAGCCCCAGCATTTT. It encodes CASNTAGLQNQPQHF. The J gene is TRBJ1-5, the V gene TRBV19; D remains unclear. In germline, CDR1 is LNHDA, CDR2 SQIVND (reference sequence). The CDR3 runs to 15 residues. With 7 bases removed from V and 4 bases from J, the gap between germline ends came to 17 bases.

The DNA of the CDR3 is TGTGCCAGCAGCTTTTTATTCGGAGGGGCCGGTGAGCAGTTCTTC. This codes for CASSFLFGGAGEQFF. This chain joins TRBV11-2 and TRBJ2-1; tentative D call: TRBD2 (6 bases). Per the germline V gene, CDR1 is SGHAT and CDR2 is FQNNGV. The V and J ends lost 3 bases and 9 bases respectively, with 18 bases between them. The CDR3 covers 15 residues.

The chain couples TRBV5-1 to TRBJ2-5; D is possibly TRBD1 (6 bases). The CDR3 runs 16 residues. Germline lookup yields CDR1 SGHRS and CDR2 YFSETQ. Trimming took 4 bases from V and 4 from J, leaving 20 bases between them. CDR3 nucleotide sequence: TGCGCCAGCAGCCTTGGGATGCTTGGGGGCGGAGAGACCCAGTACTTC. Its protein product is CASSLGMLGGGETQYF.

The V and J genes are TRBV6-1 and TRBJ1-6; perhaps TRBD1 as D (5 bases). Between the trimmed V and J ends, which lost 2 bases and 9 bases, there was a span of 11 bases. From germline, CDR1 is MNHNS and CDR2 SASEGT. The CDR3 covers 14 residues. The CDR3 DNA sequence: TGTGCCAGCAGTGAATCCTACGGGGGTTCACCCCTCCACTTT. Translation: CASSESYGGSPLHF.

A single count supports this clone. The chain carries TRBV2 and TRBJ1-1, with D possibly matching TRBD1 (6 bases). The CDR3 contains 13 residues. Germline CDR1 is SNHLY and CDR2 is FYNNEI. Trimming stripped 5 bases from V and 4 bases from J, with 11 bases between. CDR3 region: CASSKQGSTEAFF. The DNA of the CDR3 is TGTGCCAGCAGTAAACAGGGAAGCACTGAAGCTTTCTTT.

On this clone itself: One end of the junction varies from germline; a read error may be responsible. This sequence joins TRBV10-2 and TRBJ1-2; 7 bases line up with TRBD1. This CDR3 is 14 amino acids long. The V gene's germline CDR1 is WSHSY and CDR2 SAAADI. The CDR3 loop is CASSEFRQGYSYTF. The CDR3 DNA is TGCGCCAGCAGTGAGTTTAGACAGGGCTATAGCTACACCTTC.